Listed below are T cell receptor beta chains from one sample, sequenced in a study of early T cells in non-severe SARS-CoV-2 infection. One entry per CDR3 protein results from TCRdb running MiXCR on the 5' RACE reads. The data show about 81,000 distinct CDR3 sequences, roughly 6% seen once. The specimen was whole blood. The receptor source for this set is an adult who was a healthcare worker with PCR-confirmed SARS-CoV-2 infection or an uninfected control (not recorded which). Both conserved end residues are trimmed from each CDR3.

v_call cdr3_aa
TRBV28 ASSVRTEHSGNTIY
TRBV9 ASSVSSGGSTDTQY
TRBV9 ASKVAPNTGELF
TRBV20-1 SAQTGANGYT
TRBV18 ASSLDRNNEQF
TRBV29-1 SPKAPGQPYGYT
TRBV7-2 ASSLVLAGGYTGELF
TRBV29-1 SVARGLNTEAF
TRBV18 ASSAADERDRGPLEQY
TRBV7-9 ASNRAGSWSYGYT
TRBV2 ASSAVRGGNADTQY
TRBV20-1 SARLEGVRTNTEAF
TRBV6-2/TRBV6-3 ATSFQGIDNEQF
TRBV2 ASRKSTGVRETQY
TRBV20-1 SAREWETVTKNIQY
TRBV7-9 ASSLAGNEIYGYT
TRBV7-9 ASSHRAGAPGETQY
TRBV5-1 ASSLGQGDDEQY
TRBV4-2 ASSQAEGQGRTGELF
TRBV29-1 SVESDAREY
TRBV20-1 SARDSAVGSYNSPLH
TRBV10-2 ASRYQDRGDTEAF
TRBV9 ASSLGQGIYNEQF
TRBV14 ASSPRSGVGNEQF
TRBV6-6 ASLIGTVGNTEAF
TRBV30 ALGYGYT
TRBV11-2 ASSVPHEQY
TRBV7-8 ASSSQGAGNTGELF
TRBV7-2 ASSFQGNQPQH
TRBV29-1 SVWDSTYNEQF
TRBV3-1 ASSITGRTEAF
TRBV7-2 ASSSGTYNSPLH
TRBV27 ASSLSPFLNTEAF
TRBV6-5 ASRRTGGLLF
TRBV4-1 ASSLGASSSGNTIY
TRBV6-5 ASRGQGKGGTQY
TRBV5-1 AKELVVANVLT
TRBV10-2 ASRDPSNEQF
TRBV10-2 ASRALGGTTGELF
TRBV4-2 ASSQDIGLAQHTEAF
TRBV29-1 SVGLQTYEQY
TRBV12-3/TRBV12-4 ASSFGNRAYEQY
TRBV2 ASKEDRGPGGYT
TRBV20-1 SANPTSGYSYEQY
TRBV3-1 ASSQGFYNEQF
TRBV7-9 ASSSGQNYEQY
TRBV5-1 ASRGLAAYNEQF
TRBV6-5 ASSPVPLPYNEQF
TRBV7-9 ASPRRESNQPQH
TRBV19 ASSILPLDGSSYNEQF
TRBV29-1 SVDFLEGELF
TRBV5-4 ASSSGQVSYNEQF
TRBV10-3 ATQGGSTDTQY
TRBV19 ASSPTGTVHREQY
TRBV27 ASSILAGGQETQY
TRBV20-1 SARRTPGQPQH
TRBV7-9 ASSSSQTGVDSPLH
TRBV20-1 SAENREVTYEQY
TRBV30 AWTPPGQGIEQY
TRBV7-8 ASSLVLGQETQY